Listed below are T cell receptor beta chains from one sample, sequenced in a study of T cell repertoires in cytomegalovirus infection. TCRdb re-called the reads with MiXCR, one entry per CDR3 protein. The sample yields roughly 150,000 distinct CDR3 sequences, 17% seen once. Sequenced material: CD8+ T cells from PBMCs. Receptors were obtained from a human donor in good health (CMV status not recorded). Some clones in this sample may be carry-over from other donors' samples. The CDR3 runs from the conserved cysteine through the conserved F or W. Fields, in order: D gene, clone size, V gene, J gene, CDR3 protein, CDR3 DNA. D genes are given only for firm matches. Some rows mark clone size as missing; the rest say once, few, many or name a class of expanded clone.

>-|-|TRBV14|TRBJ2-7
CASSLTVYEQYF
TGTGCCAGCAGCCTGACCGTCTACGAGCAGTACTTC
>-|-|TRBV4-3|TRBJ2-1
CASSHLEGVGGNNEQFF
TGCGCCAGCAGCCATCTGGAGGGGGTAGGGGGAAACAATGAGCAGTTCTTC
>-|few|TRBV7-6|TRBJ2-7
CASSLDPSQETYYEQYF
TGTGCCAGCAGCTTAGATCCTAGCCAAGAAACCTATTACGAGCAGTACTTC
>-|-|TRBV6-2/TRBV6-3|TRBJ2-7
CASSYSRTYEQYF
TGTGCCAGCAGTTACTCCAGAACCTACGAGCAGTACTTC
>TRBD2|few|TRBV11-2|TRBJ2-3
CASSQSGRPGDTQYF
TGTGCCAGCAGCCAAAGCGGGAGACCCGGAGATACGCAGTATTTT
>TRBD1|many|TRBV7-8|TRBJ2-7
CASSSTGGNEQYF
TGTGCCAGCAGCTCTACAGGGGGCAACGAGCAGTACTTC
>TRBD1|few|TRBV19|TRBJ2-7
CASSNVGTGYEQYF
TGTGCCAGTAGTAACGTCGGGACAGGCTACGAGCAGTACTTC
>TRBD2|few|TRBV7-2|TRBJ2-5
CASSYTNGAGGEETQYF
TGTGCCAGCAGCTACACTAATGGGGCGGGAGGTGAAGAGACCCAGTACTTC
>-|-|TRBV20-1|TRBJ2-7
CSATSPGAGHYEQYF
TGCAGTGCTACGTCCCCAGGCGCCGGCCACTACGAGCAGTACTTC
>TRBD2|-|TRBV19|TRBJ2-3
CASLSGGVGTDTQYF
TGTGCCAGTCTGAGCGGGGGCGTCGGTACAGATACGCAGTATTTT
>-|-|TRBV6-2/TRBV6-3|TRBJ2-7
CASSYDGQSTYEQYF
TGTGCCAGCAGTTATGACGGACAGTCTACCTACGAGCAGTACTTC
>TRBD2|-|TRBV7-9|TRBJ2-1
CASSVPSGLAANEQFF
TGTGCCAGCAGCGTCCCTTCGGGACTAGCAGCCAATGAGCAGTTCTTC
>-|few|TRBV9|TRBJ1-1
CASGRYGGWDTEAFF
TGTGCCAGCGGACGATACGGAGGGTGGGACACTGAAGCTTTCTTT
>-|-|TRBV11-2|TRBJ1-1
CASSLSTANTEAFF
TGTGCCAGCAGCTTAAGTACGGCGAACACTGAAGCTTTCTTT
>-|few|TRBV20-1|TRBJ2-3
CSARDQEARYTDTQYF
TGCAGTGCTAGAGATCAGGAAGCACGGTACACAGATACGCAGTATTTT
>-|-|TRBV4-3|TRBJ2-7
CASSQDQDYEQYF
TGCGCCAGCAGCCAAGATCAGGACTACGAGCAGTACTTC
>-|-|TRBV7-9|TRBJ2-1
CASSLVVEGDEQFF
TGTGCCAGCAGCTTAGTAGTCGAAGGCGATGAGCAGTTCTTC
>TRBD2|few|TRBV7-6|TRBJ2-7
CASSTGLAGRSYEQYF
TGTGCCAGCAGCACAGGACTAGCGGGCCGGTCCTACGAGCAGTACTTC
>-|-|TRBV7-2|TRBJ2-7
CASSSSVGDPEQYF
TGTGCCAGCAGCTCGTCCGTAGGGGATCCCGAGCAGTACTTC
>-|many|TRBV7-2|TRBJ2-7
CASSPYPEGYEQYF
TGTGCCAGCAGCCCTTATCCGGAGGGCTACGAGCAGTACTTC
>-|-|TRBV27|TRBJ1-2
CASSFSAGGNSYGYTF
TGTGCCAGCAGTTTCTCAGCGGGAGGGAATAGCTATGGCTACACCTTC
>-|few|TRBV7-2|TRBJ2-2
CASRADELFF
TGTGCCAGCAGGGCGGATGAGCTGTTTTTT
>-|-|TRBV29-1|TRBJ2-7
CSVEDRSAKDGRDYEQYF
TGCAGCGTTGAAGATAGAAGCGCTAAAGATGGCAGGGACTACGAGCAGTACTTC
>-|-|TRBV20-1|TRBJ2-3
CSARDASTDTQYF
TGCAGTGCTAGAGATGCCAGCACAGATACGCAGTATTTT
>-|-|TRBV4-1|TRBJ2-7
CASSQEVGSSYEQYF
TGCGCCAGCAGCCAAGAGGTTGGGAGCTCCTACGAGCAGTACTTC
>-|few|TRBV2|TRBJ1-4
CASRAGSNEKLFF
TGTGCCAGCAGGGCGGGTTCCAATGAAAAACTGTTTTTT
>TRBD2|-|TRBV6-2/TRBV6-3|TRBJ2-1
CASRRGTSGYNEQFF
TGTGCCAGCAGACGTGGGACTAGCGGGTACAATGAGCAGTTCTTC
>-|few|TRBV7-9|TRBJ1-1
CASKGREAFF
TGTGCCAGCAAGGGCCGGGAAGCTTTCTTT
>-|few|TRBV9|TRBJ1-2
CASSVAGGSSGYTF
TGTGCCAGCAGCGTAGCTGGGGGTTCGAGTGGCTACACCTTC
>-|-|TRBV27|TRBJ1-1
CASSLSGVAEAFF
TGTGCCAGCAGTTTATCCGGGGTTGCTGAAGCTTTCTTT
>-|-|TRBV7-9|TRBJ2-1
CASLAGRSSYNEQFF
TGTGCCAGCCTGGCAGGCCGGAGCTCCTACAATGAGCAGTTCTTC
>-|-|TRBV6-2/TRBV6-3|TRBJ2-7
CASSPGGDLRVFEQYF
TGTGCCAGCAGCCCCGGAGGGGACTTACGTGTTTTTGAGCAGTACTTC
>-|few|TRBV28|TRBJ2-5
CASSPGLGRETQYF
TGTGCCAGCAGTCCAGGGCTGGGGCGAGAGACCCAGTACTTC
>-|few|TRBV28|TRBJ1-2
CASSPLTLNSYGYTF
TGTGCCAGCAGCCCTCTAACGCTAAATAGCTATGGCTACACCTTC
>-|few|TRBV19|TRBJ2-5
CASSMSSTVQETQYF
TGTGCCAGTAGTATGAGTTCCACAGTTCAAGAGACCCAGTACTTC
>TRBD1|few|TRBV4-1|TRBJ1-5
CASSLTGDSNQPQHF
TGCGCCAGCAGCTTGACAGGGGATAGCAATCAGCCCCAGCATTTT
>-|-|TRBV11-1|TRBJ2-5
CASSLPGAIGRNQETQYF
TGTGCCAGCAGCTTACCGGGTGCAATTGGACGGAACCAAGAGACCCAGTACTTC
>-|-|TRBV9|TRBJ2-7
CASSVGDAYEQYF
TGTGCCAGCAGCGTAGGGGACGCCTACGAGCAGTACTTC
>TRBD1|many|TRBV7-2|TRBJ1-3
CASSLRDRGRISGNTIYF
TGTGCCAGCAGCTTACGTGACAGGGGTAGAATCTCTGGAAACACCATATATTTT
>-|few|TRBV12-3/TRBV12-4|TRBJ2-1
CASSPQGNEQFF
TGTGCCAGCAGCCCACAGGGAAATGAGCAGTTCTTC
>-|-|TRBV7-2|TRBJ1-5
CASSLGPGESNQPQHF
TGTGCCAGCAGCTTAGGTCCAGGGGAAAGCAATCAGCCCCAGCATTTT
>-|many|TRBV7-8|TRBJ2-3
CASSLRTEFTDTQYF
TGTGCCAGCAGCTTAAGGACGGAGTTTACAGATACGCAGTATTTT
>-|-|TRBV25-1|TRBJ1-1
CASTEGNTEAFF
TGTGCCAGTACCGAGGGGAACACTGAAGCTTTCTTT
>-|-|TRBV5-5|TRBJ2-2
CASSFRSAGNTGELFF
TGTGCCAGCAGCTTTCGGTCGGCGGGGAACACCGGGGAGCTGTTTTTT
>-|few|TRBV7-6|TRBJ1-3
CASSLGRGFGNTIYF
TGTGCCAGCAGCTTAGGCAGGGGTTTTGGAAACACCATATATTTT
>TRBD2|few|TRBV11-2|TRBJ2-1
CASSLSSGSYNEQFF
TGTGCCAGCAGCTTATCCAGCGGGAGTTACAATGAGCAGTTCTTC
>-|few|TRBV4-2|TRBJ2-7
CASSQAVSSSYEQYF
TGTGCCAGCAGCCAAGCAGTGAGTAGCTCCTACGAGCAGTACTTC
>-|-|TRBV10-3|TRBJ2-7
CAISESVTASYEQYF
TGTGCCATCAGTGAGTCCGTGACAGCTTCCTACGAGCAGTACTTC
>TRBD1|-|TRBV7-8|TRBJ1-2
CASSLGQGLGGYTF
TGTGCCAGCAGCTTAGGACAGGGTTTGGGTGGCTACACCTTC
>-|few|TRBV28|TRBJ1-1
CASSLDHGTEAFF
TGTGCCAGCAGTTTGGATCATGGAACTGAAGCTTTCTTT
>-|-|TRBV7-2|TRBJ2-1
CASSYRTQSEQFF
TGTGCCAGCAGCTACCGTACCCAGAGCGAGCAGTTCTTC
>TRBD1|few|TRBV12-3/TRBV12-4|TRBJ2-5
CASSPSPEQGETQYF
TGTGCCAGCAGCCCCTCTCCGGAACAGGGGGAGACCCAGTACTTC
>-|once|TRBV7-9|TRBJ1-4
CASSCCTGSIWEKLFF
TGTGCCAGCAGCTGCTGCACAGGGTCAATTTGGGAAAAACTGTTTTTT
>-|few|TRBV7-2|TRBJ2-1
CASSLDVSSNEQFF
TGTGCCAGCAGCTTAGATGTGAGTTCCAATGAGCAGTTCTTC